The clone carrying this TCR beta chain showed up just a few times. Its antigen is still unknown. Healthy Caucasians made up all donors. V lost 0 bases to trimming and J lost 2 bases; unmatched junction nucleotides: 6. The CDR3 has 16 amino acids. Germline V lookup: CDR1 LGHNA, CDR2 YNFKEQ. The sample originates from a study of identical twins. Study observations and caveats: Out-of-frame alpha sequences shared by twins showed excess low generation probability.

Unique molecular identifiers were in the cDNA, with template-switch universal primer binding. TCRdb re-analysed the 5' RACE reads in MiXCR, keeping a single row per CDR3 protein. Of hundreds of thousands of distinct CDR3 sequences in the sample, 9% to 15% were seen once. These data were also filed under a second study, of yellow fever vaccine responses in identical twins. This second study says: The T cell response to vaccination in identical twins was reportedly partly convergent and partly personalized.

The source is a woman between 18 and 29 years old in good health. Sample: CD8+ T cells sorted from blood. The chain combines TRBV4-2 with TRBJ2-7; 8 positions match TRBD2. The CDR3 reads CASSQDGAGATYEQYF. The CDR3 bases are TGTGCCAGCAGCCAAGATGGAGCGGGAGCAACCTACGAGCAGTACTTC.